These 30 T cell receptor beta chains share one sample of origin, sequenced in a study of blood T cell repertoires in COVID-19. This table comes from immunoSEQ multiplex PCR, and its TCRdb copy is limited to in-frame clones, with some not included. The sample lists over 120,000 clones, 70% to 90% occurring once. Source material: PBMCs or T cells enriched from blood (not recorded which). Receptors were obtained from a man in his fifties who had recovered from COVID-19.

This clone was counted a single time. The chain joins TRBV6-5 to TRBJ2-7; TRBD2 is a possible D gene (6 bases). Per germline, CDR1 MNHEY and CDR2 SVGAGI. The CDR3 has 13 amino acids. Trimming stripped 6 bases from V and 3 bases from J, with 12 bases between. The CDR3 protein is CASSRDWYYEQYF. Here the CDR3 DNA reads TGTGCCAGCAGCCGGGACTGGTACTACGAGCAGTACTTC.

This sequence joins TRBV3-1 (or the pseudogene TRBV3-2) and TRBJ2-3, with 9 bases aligning to TRBD1. The junction had 5 bases not matched to a gene; V was cut back by 4 bases and J by 3 bases. The CDR3 is 15 residues long. The germline V gene encodes CDR1 LGHDT and CDR2 YNNKEL (reference sequence). The CDR3 loop is CASSPRDRETDTQYF. The CDR3 DNA reads TGTGCCAGCAGCCCCAGGGACAGGGAGACAGATACGCAGTATTTT.

The chain links TRBV18 to TRBJ1-4; D remains ambiguous. Germline CDR1 is KGHSH and CDR2 is LQKENI. CDR3 length equals 14 residues. The V gene lost 2 bases and the J gene lost 8 bases, with 12 bases spanning the gap. The CDR3 DNA follows: TGTGCCAGCTCACCAAGAGGGAGCGACGAAAAACTGTTTTTT. Protein sequence: CASSPRGSDEKLFF. Combining the CDR3 with reference TRBV18 and TRBJ1-4 gives the whole variable domain NAGVMQNPRHLVRRRGQEARLRCSPMKGHSHVYWYRQLPEEGLKFMVYLQKENIIDESGMPKERFSAEFPKEGPSILRIQQVVRGDSAAYFCASSPRGSDEKLFFGSGTQLSVL.

The CDR3 sequence is CASSRTTGGGVVKQFF. The CDR3 DNA sequence: TGTGCCAGCAGTCGAACTACTGGCGGGGGGGTGGTTAAGCAGTTCTTC. V gene TRBV28 combines with J gene TRBJ2-1; 9 bases match TRBD2. The germline V gene encodes CDR1 MDHEN and CDR2 SYDVKM. The CDR3 spans 16 residues. V was pared by 5 bases and J by 11 bases, with 16 bases of the junction left unmatched.

The chain carries TRBV7-3 and TRBJ2-3; the match to TRBD1 covers 7 bases. Trimming cost V 5 bases and J 2 bases; bases outside gene matches: 4. Germline CDR1 and CDR2: SGHTA and FQGTGA. The CDR3 length is 14 residues. The CDR3 DNA is TGTGCCAGCAGCCGAGGACAGGACACAGATACGCAGTATTTT. This codes for CASSRGQDTDTQYF.

The chain carries TRBV5-4 and TRBJ2-1; no firm D call. Germline V gives CDR1 SGHNT, CDR2 YYREEE (reference sequence). This CDR3 has 12 amino acids. Trimming stripped 3 bases from V and 6 bases from J, with 7 bases between. The CDR3 nucleotides read TGTGCCAGCAGCTCAAACAGCAATGAGCAGTTCTTC. This codes for CASSSNSNEQFF.

The chain recombines TRBV7-9 with TRBJ2-5; D gene unclear. The ends were cut back, 1 base at V and 0 bases at J, with 3 bases in the middle. The CDR3 covers 13 residues. Germline V gene data show CDR1 as SEHNR and CDR2 as FQNEAQ (reference sequence). This CDR3 is CASSLGHQETQYF. As DNA, the CDR3 is TGTGCCAGCAGCTTAGGGCACCAAGAGACCCAGTACTTC.

CDR3 nucleotides: TGTGCTAGTGGTTCAGCGGGGGCTGGCACAGATACGCAGTATTTT. Amino acid sequence: CASGSAGAGTDTQYF. The J gene is TRBJ2-3, the V gene TRBV12-5; 8 bases are shared with TRBD2. There are 15 residues in the CDR3. V shed 4 bases and J 1 base; nucleotides not matched to a gene: 4. Germline V gene sequence: CDR1 LGHNT, CDR2 FRNRAP. Drawing the rest from reference TRBV12-5 and TRBJ2-3, the complete variable domain is DARVTQTPRHKVTEMGQEVTMRCQPILGHNTVFWYRQTMMQGLELLAYFRNRAPLDDSGMPKDRFSAEMPDATLATLKIQPSEPRDSAVYFCASGSAGAGTDTQYFGPGTRLTVL.

The genes are TRBV6-1 and TRBJ2-7; maybe TRBD2 (5 bases). The V and J ends lost 2 bases and 7 bases respectively, with 15 bases between them. Germline V gives CDR1 MNHNS, CDR2 SASEGT. This CDR3 comprises 14 residues. CDR3 sequence (DNA): TGTGCCAGCAGTGAAACTCGGAGGTACGAGGAGCAGTACGTC. Its translation is CASSETRRYEEQYV.

In its sample, this clone was seen once. The V gene is TRBV7-9, the J gene TRBJ2-1; maybe TRBD2 (5 bases). V lost 5 bases, J lost 10 bases, and 15 bases lay in between. Germline loops: CDR1 SEHNR, CDR2 FQNEAQ (reference sequence). The CDR3 loop spans 13 amino acids. CDR3 DNA sequence: TGTGCCAGCAGCCCTGGCCGGGATCGCGAGCAGTTCTTC. Translated, it gives CASSPGRDREQFF.

The chain employs TRBV2 and TRBJ1-2; D is possibly TRBD1 (5 bases). CDR1 is SNHLY, CDR2 FYNNEI, per germline. Deletions cut 6 bases from V and 2 bases from J, with 10 bases between. The CDR3 consists of 13 residues. The CDR3 coding sequence is TGTGCCAGCAGCCGGGACTGGAACTATGGCTACACCTTC. This translates into CASSRDWNYGYTF.

This clone came up a few times. The DNA for the CDR3 is TGCGCCAGCAGCCCCTGGGGGGGGGCCCGTTTAGAGACCCAGTACTTC. Translation: CASSPWGGARLETQYF. The rearrangement links TRBV5-1 to TRBJ2-5; TRBD2 is a possible D gene (7 bases). CDR1 SGHRS and CDR2 YFSETQ come from the germline V gene. Trimming left V 4 bases short and J 4 bases short, with 20 bases between. CDR3 length: 16 amino acids.

This chain uses TRBV5-1 with TRBJ1-3, with 7 bases fitting TRBD1. The CDR3 extends over 18 amino acids. The germline gives CDR1 SGHRS, CDR2 YFSETQ. The junction had 11 bases not matched to a gene; V was cut back by 0 bases and J by 2 bases. This chain's CDR3 is CASSLVLQGQATGNTIYF. CDR3 coding DNA: TGCGCCAGCAGCTTGGTCCTACAGGGGCAAGCAACTGGAAACACCATATATTTT.

The chain carries TRBV7-8 and TRBJ2-7; TRBD1 matches at 8 bases. The CDR3 runs 15 residues. Germline-derived CDR1 and CDR2 are SGHVS and FQNEAQ. J gave up 0 bases and V 5 bases, and 6 bases lay outside the gene matches. The CDR3 is CASSPNRGSSYEQYV. As DNA, the CDR3 is TGTGCCAGCAGCCCGAACAGGGGGAGCTCCTACGAGCAGTACGTC.

The rearrangement uses TRBV2 and TRBJ1-6, with 10 bases aligning to TRBD1. This CDR3 is 13 amino acids long. V trimming: 6 bases; J trimming: 8 bases; junction bases outside the gene matches: 1. CDR1 SNHLY and CDR2 FYNNEI come from the germline V gene. CDR3 protein: CASRTGGYSPLHF. In nucleotides, the CDR3 is TGTGCCAGCAGGACAGGGGGCTATTCACCCCTCCACTTT.

This chain connects TRBV25-1 to TRBJ2-5; the D gene is possibly TRBD1 (5 bases). This CDR3 comprises 15 residues. V was trimmed by 5 bases and J by 1 base, leaving 14 bases between them. Germline CDR1 and CDR2: MGHDK and SYGVNS. The CDR3 protein is CASSPKRGVQETQYF. The CDR3 DNA is TGTGCCAGCAGTCCCAAAAGGGGTGTCCAAGAGACCCAGTACTTC.

The chain carries TRBV9 and TRBJ1-2; D is possibly TRBD1 (5 bases). The CDR3 has 17 residues. Germline V gene sequence: CDR1 SGDLS, CDR2 YYNGEE. Trimming cost V 3 bases and J 5 bases, with 23 bases left between them. This chain's CDR3 is CASSAQRGASGAYGYTF. CDR3 nucleotide sequence: TGTGCCAGCAGCGCCCAGAGAGGCGCCAGCGGGGCATATGGCTACACCTTC.

This rearrangement joins TRBV9 to TRBJ1-2; 10 bases agree with TRBD1. J gave up 6 bases and V 3 bases, and 8 bases lay outside the gene matches. Germline V CDR1 and CDR2: SGDLS, YYNGEE. The CDR3 has 15 amino acids. CDR3 nucleotide sequence: TGTGCCAGCAGCGGACAGGGGGCAGGTACTAATGGCTACACCTTC. This translates into CASSGQGAGTNGYTF.

The chain couples TRBV10-1 to TRBJ1-1; 8 bases match TRBD1. The germline CDR1 and CDR2 sequences are WNHNN and SYGVQD (reference sequence). V lost 2 bases to trimming and J lost 4 bases; unmatched junction nucleotides: 3. This CDR3 is built from 14 residues. The chain's CDR3 is CASSEQGAGTEAFF. CDR3 DNA: TGCGCCAGCAGTGAGCAGGGGGCTGGCACTGAAGCTTTCTTT.

The rearrangement links TRBV11-3 to TRBJ2-1; 7 bases match TRBD2. The ends lost 1 base at V and 3 bases at J; junction bases unmatched: 3. Germline V gene sequence: CDR1 SGHNT, CDR2 YENEEA. This CDR3 is 15 amino acids long. The CDR3 region is CASSLGGSDYNEQFF. CDR3 nucleotide sequence: TGTGCCAGCAGCTTAGGCGGGAGTGACTACAATGAGCAGTTCTTC.

V is TRBV28 and J is TRBJ1-2; TRBD1 is a possible D gene (6 bases). Germline V gives CDR1 MDHEN, CDR2 SYDVKM. The CDR3 extends over 13 amino acids. V was clipped by 7 bases and J by 3 bases, with 12 bases between them. The CDR3 region has the DNA TGTGCCAGCACAAAAGGGGGGGACTATGGCTACACCTTC. It translates to CASTKGGDYGYTF.

This clone was detected once. The gene calls are TRBV7-6 and TRBJ1-4; no clear D. V lost 4 bases and J lost 2, with 11 bases in between. This CDR3 has 15 residues. The V gene's germline CDR1 is SGHVS and CDR2 FNYEAQ. The CDR3: CASSSGVVTNEKLFF. The CDR3 DNA reads TGTGCCAGCAGCTCCGGGGTAGTGACTAATGAAAAACTGTTTTTT.

The rearrangement links TRBV5-1 to TRBJ2-7, with a weak D call TRBD2 (7 bases). The V end lost 4 bases, the J end lost 3 bases, and 14 bases lay between the germline ends. CDR1 is SGHRS and CDR2 is YFSETQ in the germline V gene. The CDR3 runs 14 residues. As DNA, the CDR3 is TGCGCCAGCAGCCCTGGGGGGGACATCTACGAGCAGTACGTC. Its protein product is CASSPGGDIYEQYV.

The CDR3 is CASSLLDEKLFF. The CDR3 DNA reads as TGTGCCAGCAGTTTATTAGATGAAAAACTGTTTTTT. The chain links TRBV28 to TRBJ1-4; D is unresolved. V was clipped by 1 base and J by 6 bases, with 3 bases between them. CDR1 and CDR2 (germline): MDHEN, SYDVKM. This CDR3 is 12 amino acids long.

This rearrangement joins TRBV27 to TRBJ1-2; possibly TRBD1 for D (5 bases). Trimming shortened V by 4 bases and J by 4 bases, and 10 bases separated the two germline ends. Germline V lookup: CDR1 MNHEY, CDR2 SMNVEV (reference sequence). There are 13 residues in the CDR3. This chain's CDR3 is CASSSRAGYGYTF. In DNA form, the CDR3 reads TGTGCCAGCAGTTCCAGGGCCGGCTATGGCTACACCTTC.

V usage is TRBV5-1 and J usage is TRBJ1-5, with D tentatively TRBD1 (5 bases). Germline assignment: CDR1 SGHRS and CDR2 YFSETQ. This CDR3 comprises 13 residues. V was cut by 0 bases and J by 6 bases, with 7 bases left in between. In DNA, the CDR3 is TGCGCCAGCAGCTTGGGGGACTTTCAGCCCCAGCATTTT. Protein product: CASSLGDFQPQHF.

This chain links TRBV5-8 with TRBJ1-3, with D maybe TRBD1 (6 bases). Looked up from germline, CDR1 is SGHTS and CDR2 is YDEGEE. V lost 4 bases to trimming and J lost 0 bases, with 17 bases between them. The CDR3 spans 17 residues. CDR3 nucleotides: TGTGCCAGCAGCCCCCACAGGGTTTTGGGCTCTGGAAACACCATATATTTT. Amino acids: CASSPHRVLGSGNTIYF.

This clone has just one count. The gene calls are TRBV24-1 and TRBJ1-2; 10 nucleotides align to TRBD1. This CDR3 region has 13 residues. Germline V gives CDR1 KGHDR, CDR2 SFDVKD. The ends lost 6 bases at V and 8 bases at J; junction bases unmatched: 5. This CDR3 is CATSSDRGVGYTF. For the CDR3, the DNA is TGTGCCACCAGTTCGGACAGGGGGGTGGGCTACACCTTC.

The gene calls are TRBV7-9 and TRBJ1-6; 7 bases are shared with TRBD1. V dropped 5 bases and J dropped 8; count of bases not matched to a gene: 6. This CDR3 region has 14 residues. CDR1 is SEHNR and CDR2 is FQNEAQ in the germline V gene (reference sequence). CDR3 bases: TGTGCCAGCAGCCTGACAGGGTCGTATTCACCCCTCCACTTT. Protein sequence: CASSLTGSYSPLHF.

The chain has TRBV4-1 and TRBJ1-2; D ambiguous. From germline, CDR1 is MGHRA and CDR2 YSYEKL. The CDR3 has 14 amino acids. V was pared by 4 bases and J by 5 bases, with 14 bases between. This chain's CDR3 is CASSPNSETYGYTF. CDR3 DNA: TGCGCCAGCAGCCCCAACTCTGAGACTTATGGCTACACCTTC.